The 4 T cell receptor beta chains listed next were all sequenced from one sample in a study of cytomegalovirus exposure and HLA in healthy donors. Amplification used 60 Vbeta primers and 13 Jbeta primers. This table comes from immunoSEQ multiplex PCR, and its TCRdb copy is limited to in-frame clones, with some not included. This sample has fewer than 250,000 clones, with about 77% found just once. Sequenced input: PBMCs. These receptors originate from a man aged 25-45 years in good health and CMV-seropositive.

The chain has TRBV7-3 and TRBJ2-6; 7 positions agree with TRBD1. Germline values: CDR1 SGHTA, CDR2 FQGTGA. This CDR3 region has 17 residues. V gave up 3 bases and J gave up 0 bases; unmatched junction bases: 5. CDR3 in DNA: TGTGCCAGCAGCTTGGGACAGCTCGTCTCTGGGGCCAACGTCCTGACTTTC. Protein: CASSLGQLVSGANVLTF.

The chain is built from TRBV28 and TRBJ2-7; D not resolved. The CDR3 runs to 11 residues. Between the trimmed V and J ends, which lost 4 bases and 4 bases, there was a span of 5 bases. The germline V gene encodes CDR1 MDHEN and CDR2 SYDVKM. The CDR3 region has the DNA TGTGCCAGCAGTTCCAGTTACGAGCAGTACTTC. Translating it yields CASSSSYEQYF.

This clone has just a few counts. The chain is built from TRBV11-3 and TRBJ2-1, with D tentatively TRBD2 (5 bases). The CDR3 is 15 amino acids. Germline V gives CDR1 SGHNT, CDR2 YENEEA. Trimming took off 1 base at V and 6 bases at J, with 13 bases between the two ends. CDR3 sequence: CASSLGGLGVNEQFF. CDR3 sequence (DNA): TGTGCCAGCAGCTTAGGAGGGTTGGGAGTCAATGAGCAGTTCTTC.

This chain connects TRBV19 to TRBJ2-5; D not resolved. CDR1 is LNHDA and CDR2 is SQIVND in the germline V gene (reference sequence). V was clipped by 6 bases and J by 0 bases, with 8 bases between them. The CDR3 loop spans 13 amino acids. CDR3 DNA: TGTGCCAGTAGCACGCAGTACCAAGAGACCCAGTACTTC. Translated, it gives CASSTQYQETQYF.